This T cell receptor beta chain was found in a study of blood T cell repertoires in COVID-19. For the study at large: COVID-19 samples, acute and convalescent, were from the United States, Italy and Spain. Sample material is recorded as cDNA or gDNA derived from T cells, B-cell-depleted T cells, or PBMCs.

Original processing notes: Amplified reference gene primers provided the basis for estimating nucleated cell counts. Libraries were prepared by immunoSEQ multiplex PCR; TCRdb keeps only in-frame clonotypes and omits some of them. That table is the source of V, J and clone size, and D and trimming were worked out from the DNA. Here the sample spans 150,000 or so clones, roughly 78% being singletons. The sequence derives from a human donor with acute or convalescent COVID-19. The donor label of this sample is uncertain. Sequences were obtained from peripheral blood.

DNA for the CDR3: TGTGCCACCAGTGCCGGGACAGGGGTTCCGGGCTACACCTTC. It specifies CATSAGTGVPGYTF. The V and J genes are TRBV15 and TRBJ1-2; 10 bases agree with TRBD1. This CDR3 comprises 14 residues. Trimming cost V 6 bases and J 8 bases; bases outside gene matches: 9. Looked up from germline, CDR1 is LNHNV and CDR2 is YYDKDF (reference sequence).